Sequencing of this TCR beta chain was carried out in a study of shared T cell receptors in the human thymus. This table comes from immunoSEQ multiplex PCR, and its TCRdb copy is limited to in-frame clones, with some not included. The sample holds approximately 760,000 clones; 70% to 90% are singletons and the top ten take more than 0.008%. CDR1 LNHDA and CDR2 SQIVND come from the germline V gene (reference sequence). V lost 1 base and J lost 8, with 17 bases in between. The CDR3 contains 15 residues. A further study also used this sample, focusing on human thymus T cells. That work states: The donors were infants in Finland with congenital heart defects, otherwise immunologically healthy. Thymus tissue was removed during corrective cardiac surgery. Unrelated individuals reportedly shared highly overlapping thymic TCR repertoires.

Specimen: thymocytes. The chain links TRBV19 to TRBJ1-2; the D is unclear. The clonotype originates from a girl under three years old with a congenital heart defect. The CDR3 spells CASSIGSEGPGGYTF. The DNA for the CDR3 is TGTGCCAGTAGTATAGGGTCGGAGGGTCCGGGAGGCTACACCTTC.